Shown below are 10 T cell receptor beta chains from a single sample sequenced in a study of regulatory T cells in long-lasting Graves disease. Time point meaning: persistent/refractory GD, antithyroid drugs over 5 years with positive TRAb. TCR sequences were obtained from RNA taken from PBMCs. Combining iRepertoire HTBI primers with Arm-PCR of CDR3 regions, the authors built TCR beta libraries. In TCRdb, the multiplex PCR reads were re-called with MiXCR into one record per CDR3 protein. The table includes roughly 700,000 distinct CDR3 sequences, around 30% detected once. Sequencing used peripheral blood mononuclear cells (PBMCs), obtained when the disease was refractory, from a patient treated with antithyroid drugs. The receptors stem from a female donor with Graves disease.

This clonotype has more than one count but fewer than ten. The chain couples TRBV29-1 to TRBJ2-2; 11 bases line up with TRBD2. V dropped 3 bases and J dropped 0; count of bases not matched to a gene: 6. The CDR3 extends over 17 amino acids. CDR1 and CDR2 from the germline V gene are SQVTM and ANQGSEA. DNA of the CDR3: TGCAGCGTTGAGCCACTAGCGGGAGAGTCGAACACCGGGGAGCTGTTTTTT. The encoded protein is CSVEPLAGESNTGELFF.

In its sample, this clonotype was seen a few times. This rearrangement joins TRBV7-3 to TRBJ2-2; D remains ambiguous. The germline V gene encodes CDR1 SGHTA and CDR2 FQGTGA. V shed 5 bases and J shed 4 bases, with 8 bases lying between them. CDR3 size: 13 residues. Here the CDR3 reads CASSLPPTGELFF. The DNA of the CDR3 is TGTGCCAGCAGCCTTCCTCCCACCGGGGAGCTGTTTTTT.

The rearrangement links TRBV9 to TRBJ2-2; D may be TRBD1 or TRBD2 (5 bases each). V was shortened by 0 bases and J by 12 bases, with 9 bases between the two germline ends. The CDR3 sequence is 12 residues long. Germline V gene sequence: CDR1 SGDLS, CDR2 YYNGEE. CDR3 sequence: CASSVGPGQLFF. CDR3 sequence (DNA): TGTGCCAGCAGCGTAGGCCCGGGACAGCTGTTTTTT.

A word on this clonotype: A much more abundant neighbour one base away suggests this may be a read error. The chain links TRBV28 to TRBJ1-1; D is unclear. Germline loops: CDR1 MDHEN, CDR2 SYDVKM. The CDR3 has 14 residues. V dropped 8 bases and J dropped 7 bases, with 20 bases sitting between them. In nucleotides, the CDR3 is TGTGCCAGCGGCCTGACGGTGGGCCGGATTGAAGCTTTCTTT. Encoded protein: CASGLTVGRIEAFF.

The genes are TRBV3-1 and TRBJ1-5; D gene uncertain. The germline CDR1 and CDR2 sequences are LGHDT and YNNKEL (reference sequence). The germline V and J ends were trimmed by 0 bases and 6 bases, with 9 bases remaining between them. This CDR3 is 14 amino acids long. The CDR3 spells CASSQEQTSQPQHF. The DNA for the CDR3 is TGTGCCAGCAGCCAAGAGCAAACGAGTCAGCCCCAGCATTTT.

This clonotype was seen only a few times. The chain combines TRBV5-1 with TRBJ1-1; 9 nucleotides line up with TRBD1. The CDR3 has 15 residues. Germline-derived CDR1 and CDR2 are SGHRS and YFSETQ. The V segment lost 0 bases and the J segment 4 bases; nucleotides outside the gene matches: 4. CDR3 nucleotide sequence: TGCGCCAGCAGCTTGGTGACAGGGGGAGGCACTGAAGCTTTCTTT. Translated: CASSLVTGGGTEAFF. Complete variable domain (other parts from reference TRBV5-1 and TRBJ1-1): KAGVTQTPRYLIKTRGQQVTLSCSPISGHRSVSWYQQTPGQGLQFLFEYFSETQRNKGNFPGRFSGRQFSNSRSEMNVSTLELGDSALYLCASSLVTGGGTEAFFGQGTRLTVV.

This clonotype has just a few counts. This CDR3 reads CASKSGRGYGYTF. The DNA for the CDR3 is TGTGCCAGCAAATCGGGCAGGGGCTATGGCTACACCTTC. The rearrangement uses TRBV6-1 and TRBJ1-2; D possibly corresponds to TRBD1 (6 bases). With 7 bases removed from V and 4 bases from J, the gap between germline ends came to 13 bases. CDR3 length: 13 amino acids. The germline V gene has CDR1 MNHNS and CDR2 SASEGT.

V is TRBV6-1 and J is TRBJ1-2; D gene uncertain. Germline CDR1 and CDR2: MNHNS and SASEGT. V lost 5 bases and J 6 bases, leaving 13 bases between the germline ends. The CDR3 runs 13 residues. The CDR3: CASSRKSPDGYTF. CDR3 nucleotides: TGTGCCAGCAGTCGGAAGAGCCCGGATGGCTACACCTTC.

J is TRBJ2-7 and V is TRBV11-2, with TRBD1 matching 7 bases. Germline V CDR1 and CDR2: SGHAT, FQNNGV. Trimming took 4 bases from V and 3 from J; bases not matched to a gene: 6. This CDR3 spans 14 amino acids. In nucleotides, the CDR3 is TGTGCCAGCAGCTCCGGGACAGCCTACTACGAGCAGTACTTC. Translated: CASSSGTAYYEQYF.

Points on this clonotype: One end of the junction does not line up with germline, which may come from a read error. The rearrangement links TRBV6-2 or TRBV6-3 to TRBJ2-5; D ambiguous. CDR3 length: 14 residues. CDR1 and CDR2 (germline): MNHEY, SVGEGT. CDR3 protein: CAGSYSASLETQYF. In nucleotides, the CDR3 is TGTGCCGGCAGTTACTCGGCTAGTCTAGAGACCCAGTACTTC.